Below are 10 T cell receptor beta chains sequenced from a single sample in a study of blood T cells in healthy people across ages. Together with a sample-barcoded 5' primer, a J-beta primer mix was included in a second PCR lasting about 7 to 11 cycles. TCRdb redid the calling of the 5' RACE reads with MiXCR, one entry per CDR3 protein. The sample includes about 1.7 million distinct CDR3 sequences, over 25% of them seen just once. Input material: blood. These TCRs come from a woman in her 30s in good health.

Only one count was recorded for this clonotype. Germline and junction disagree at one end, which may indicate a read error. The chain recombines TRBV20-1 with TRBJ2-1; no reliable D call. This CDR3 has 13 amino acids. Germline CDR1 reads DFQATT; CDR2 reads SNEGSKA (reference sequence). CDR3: CSVSAAMVGERFF. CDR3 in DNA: TGCAGTGTCTCAGCCGCCATGGTAGGTGAGCGGTTCTTC.

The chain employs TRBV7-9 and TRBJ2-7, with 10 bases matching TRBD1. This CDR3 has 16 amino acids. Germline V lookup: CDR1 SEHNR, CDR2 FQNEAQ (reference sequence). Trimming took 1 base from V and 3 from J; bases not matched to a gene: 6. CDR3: CASSLVWGQGNYEQYF. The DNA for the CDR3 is TGTGCCAGCAGCTTAGTGTGGGGACAGGGGAACTACGAGCAGTACTTC.

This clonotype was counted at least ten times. The CDR3 DNA reads TGTGCCAGCAGAGAATCGCCGCAGGTCTACGAGCAGTACTTC. Protein: CASRESPQVYEQYF. The chain combines TRBV7-2 with TRBJ2-7; D remains ambiguous. CDR1 SGHTA and CDR2 FQGNSA come from the germline V gene. CDR3 size: 14 residues. Trimming shortened V by 6 bases and J by 3 bases, and 15 bases separated the two germline ends.

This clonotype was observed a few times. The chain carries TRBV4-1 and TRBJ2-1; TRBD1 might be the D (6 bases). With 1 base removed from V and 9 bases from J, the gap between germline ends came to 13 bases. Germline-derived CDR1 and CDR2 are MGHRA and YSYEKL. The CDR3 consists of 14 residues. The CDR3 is CASSQAGRGPEQFF. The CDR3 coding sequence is TGCGCCAGCAGCCAAGCGGGCAGGGGCCCTGAGCAGTTCTTC.

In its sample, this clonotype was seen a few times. The CDR3 loop reads CASSPPGGSGANVLTF. In DNA, the CDR3 is TGTGCCAGTAGTCCTCCCGGGGGATCTGGGGCCAACGTCCTGACTTTC. J is TRBJ2-6 and V is TRBV19; tentatively, D is TRBD2 (6 bases). V was clipped by 5 bases and J by 1 base, with 12 bases between them. The CDR3 loop spans 16 amino acids. Germline CDR1 and CDR2: LNHDA and SQIVND (reference sequence).

The chain's CDR3 is CASSSGRGTSYEQYF. CDR3 nucleotide sequence: TGCGCCAGCAGCTCAGGGCGGGGGACTTCCTACGAGCAGTACTTC. The gene calls are TRBV5-1 and TRBJ2-7; 7 nucleotides align to TRBD2. Trimming took 3 bases from V and 1 from J; bases not matched to a gene: 7. The CDR3 spans 15 residues. Looked up from germline, CDR1 is SGHRS and CDR2 is YFSETQ.

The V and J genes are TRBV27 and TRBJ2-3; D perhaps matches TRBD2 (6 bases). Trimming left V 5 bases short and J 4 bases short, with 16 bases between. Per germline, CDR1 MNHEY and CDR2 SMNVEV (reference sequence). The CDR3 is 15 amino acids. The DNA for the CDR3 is TGTGCCAGCAGTCCCTGGGAGACTAGTGCAGATACGCAGTATTTT. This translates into CASSPWETSADTQYF.

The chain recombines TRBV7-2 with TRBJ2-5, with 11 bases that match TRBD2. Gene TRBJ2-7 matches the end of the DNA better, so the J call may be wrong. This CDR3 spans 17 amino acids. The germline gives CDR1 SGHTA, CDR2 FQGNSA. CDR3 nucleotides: TGTGCCAGCAGCTTAGTAGCGGGGGGGCAACAGTCCTACGAGCAGTACTTC. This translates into CASSLVAGGQQSYEQYF.

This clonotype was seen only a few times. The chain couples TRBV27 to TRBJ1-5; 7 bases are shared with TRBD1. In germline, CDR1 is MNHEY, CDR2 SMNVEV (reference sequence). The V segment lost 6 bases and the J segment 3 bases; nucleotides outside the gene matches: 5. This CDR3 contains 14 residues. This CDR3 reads CASRLTGSNQPQHF. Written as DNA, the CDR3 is TGTGCCAGCAGGCTGACAGGGTCCAATCAGCCCCAGCATTTT.

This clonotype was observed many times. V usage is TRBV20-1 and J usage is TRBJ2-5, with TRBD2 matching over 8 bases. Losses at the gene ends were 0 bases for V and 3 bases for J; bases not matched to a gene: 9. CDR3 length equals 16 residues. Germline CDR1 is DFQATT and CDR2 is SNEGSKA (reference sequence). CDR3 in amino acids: CSARDILTGGKETQYF. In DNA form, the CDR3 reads TGCAGTGCTAGAGATATTTTGACGGGAGGGAAAGAGACCCAGTACTTC.